This entry lists 19 T cell receptor beta chains sequenced from one sample in a study of blood T cell repertoires in COVID-19 (dated by TCRdb to about 2020). The library was made by the immunoSEQ multiplex PCR assay. The clones in this table, taken by TCRdb from immuneACCESS, are in-frame only. Not every clone is retained; where verified, under half of the shortfall comes from an unresolved V gene, and the cause of the rest is unknown. The table for this sample lists under 200,000 clones; under 80% of them were counted only once. The top ten constitute about 3% of the sample. The sample taken for sequencing was peripheral blood. Receptors originate from a woman aged 80 or over with acute or convalescent COVID-19.

This clone has more than one count but fewer than ten. The chain couples TRBV19 to TRBJ2-1; 11 bases map to TRBD2. Germline assignment: CDR1 LNHDA and CDR2 SQIVND (reference sequence). V was pared by 6 bases and J by 8 bases, with 6 bases of the junction left unmatched. The CDR3 sequence is 14 residues long. This CDR3 is CASRTSGNYDEQFF. Here the CDR3 DNA reads TGTGCCAGTAGGACTAGCGGGAATTACGATGAGCAGTTCTTC.

The chain is built from TRBV10-1 and TRBJ1-6, with D maybe TRBD1 (5 bases). The germline V gene encodes CDR1 WNHNN and CDR2 SYGVQD (reference sequence). Trimming cost V 0 bases and J 9 bases, with 6 bases left between them. The CDR3 contains 13 residues. The CDR3 DNA follows: TGCGCCAGCAGTGAGTCCAGGGTTTCACCCCTCCACTTT. Residues: CASSESRVSPLHF.

V and J are TRBV19 and TRBJ2-1; 10 nucleotides agree with TRBD2. Trimming took 8 bases from V and 6 from J; bases not matched to a gene: 7. The CDR3 totals 14 residues. Germline CDR1 LNHDA, CDR2 SQIVND (reference sequence). The CDR3 is CASCTGTSVNEQFF. The CDR3 bases are TGTGCCAGTTGTACCGGGACTAGCGTCAATGAGCAGTTCTTC.

This sequence joins TRBV19 and TRBJ1-5; 12 bases match TRBD1. The CDR3 is made up of 15 amino acids. V shed 5 bases, J shed 6 bases, and the junction held 5 bases outside the gene matches. CDR1 is LNHDA and CDR2 is SQIVND in the germline V gene (reference sequence). DNA for the CDR3: TGTGCCAGTAGTGCCGGGACAGGGGGCATTCAGCCCCAGCATTTT. Translated: CASSAGTGGIQPQHF. Full variable domain (remainder filled in from reference TRBV19 and TRBJ1-5): DGGITQSPKYLFRKEGQNVTLSCEQNLNHDAMYWYRQDPGQGLRLIYYSQIVNDFQKGDIAEGYSVSREKKESFPLTVTSAQKNPTAFYLCASSAGTGGIQPQHFGDGTRLSIL.

The chain is built from TRBV7-3 and TRBJ1-1; possible D gene TRBD1, 6 bases. The CDR3 is made up of 13 amino acids. Trimming cost V 4 bases and J 3 bases, with 9 bases left between them. Per germline, CDR1 SGHTA and CDR2 FQGTGA. The CDR3 DNA reads as TGTGCCAGCAGCTATTCAGGGGACACTGAAGCTTTCTTT. Residues: CASSYSGDTEAFF.

The V and J genes are TRBV27 and TRBJ1-3, with D tentatively TRBD1 (5 bases). The germline V gene has CDR1 MNHEY and CDR2 SMNVEV (reference sequence). The V and J ends lost 8 bases and 1 base respectively, with 15 bases between them. This CDR3 region has 15 residues. The CDR3 sequence is CASAASRVSGNTIYF. The CDR3 DNA reads as TGTGCCAGCGCCGCCTCCAGGGTATCTGGAAACACCATATATTTT.

This clone has only one observation. The chain joins TRBV5-1 to TRBJ2-7; 7 bases map to TRBD2. V lost 5 bases, J lost 6 bases, and 11 bases stayed unmatched. Germline CDR1 is SGHRS and CDR2 is YFSETQ. This CDR3 is 14 amino acids long. CDR3: CASRVATSISEQYF. The DNA of the CDR3 is TGCGCCAGCAGAGTTGCGACTAGCATCTCCGAGCAGTACTTC.

This chain connects TRBV5-1 to TRBJ2-7, with TRBD2 identical over 7 bases. This CDR3 has 14 residues. The trim removed 4 bases at V and 0 bases at J, leaving 4 bases unmatched. The germline gives CDR1 SGHRS, CDR2 YFSETQ. Here the CDR3 reads CASSVSGLSYEQYF. CDR3 DNA sequence: TGCGCCAGCAGCGTTAGCGGGCTCTCCTACGAGCAGTACTTC.

This clone was counted only a few times. The CDR3 sequence: CASSVTGPQSYEQYF. The DNA of the CDR3 is TGTGCCAGCAGCGTGACTGGCCCTCAATCCTACGAGCAGTACTTC. The V gene is TRBV7-2, the J gene TRBJ2-7; D call uncertain. Deletions cut 5 bases from V and 1 base from J, with 15 bases between. CDR3 size: 15 residues. Germline assignment: CDR1 SGHTA and CDR2 FQGNSA. Variable domain in full (rest from reference TRBV7-2 and TRBJ2-7): GAGVSQSPSNKVTEKGKDVELRCDPISGHTALYWYRQSLGQGLEFLIYFQGNSAPDKSGLPSDRFSAERTGGSVSTLTIQRTQQEDSAVYLCASSVTGPQSYEQYFGPGTRLTVT.

In this sample, this clone turned up once. The rearrangement uses TRBV2 and TRBJ1-3; D not resolved. The V end was cut by 2 bases, the J end by 0 bases, with 17 bases between. From germline, CDR1 is SNHLY and CDR2 FYNNEI. The CDR3 consists of 18 residues. The DNA for the CDR3 is TGTGCCAGCAGTGAAATCGGGTACGCTTCCCACTCTGGAAACACCATATATTTT. Amino acids: CASSEIGYASHSGNTIYF.

The chain links TRBV9 to TRBJ2-3; 12 bases line up with TRBD2. Germline loops: CDR1 SGDLS, CDR2 YYNGEE. CDR3 length: 16 residues. J gave up 5 bases and V 4 bases, and 8 bases lay outside the gene matches. CDR3 amino acids: CASSPRLAGVGDTQYF. The CDR3 DNA reads as TGTGCCAGCAGCCCCAGACTAGCGGGAGTAGGAGATACGCAGTATTTT.

This rearrangement joins TRBV29-1 to TRBJ2-7; 12 bases line up with TRBD1. The germline gives CDR1 SQVTM, CDR2 ANQGSEA. V was clipped by 7 bases and J by 7 bases; unmatched bases: 5. The CDR3 spans 12 residues. CDR3 coding DNA: TGCAGCGGGGGACAGGGGGCTGGGGAGCAGTACTTC. Encoded protein: CSGGQGAGEQYF.

This chain links TRBV5-1 with TRBJ2-1; D is ambiguous. The CDR3 spans 14 residues. V was clipped by 6 bases and J by 0 bases, with 10 bases between them. Germline CDR1 and CDR2: SGHRS and YFSETQ. For the CDR3, the DNA is TGCGCCAGCACTTTTTTCAGCTCCTACAATGAGCAGTTCTTC. Translated, it gives CASTFFSSYNEQFF.

CDR3 in DNA: TGCGCCAGCAGCTTTCGAGGGAGTAGCACAGATACGCAGTATTTT. Residues: CASSFRGSSTDTQYF. The chain has TRBV5-1 and TRBJ2-3; possible D gene TRBD2, 5 bases. In germline, CDR1 is SGHRS, CDR2 YFSETQ. The CDR3 has 15 amino acids. The germline V and J ends were trimmed by 2 bases and 0 bases, with 10 bases remaining between them.

The chain links TRBV19 to TRBJ2-5, with D perhaps TRBD2 (5 bases). Germline CDR1 and CDR2: LNHDA and SQIVND (reference sequence). CDR3 length equals 13 residues. V lost 3 bases and J 7 bases, leaving 12 bases between the germline ends. CDR3 coding DNA: TGTGCCAGTAGTATGGTAGCCCGGGGGACCCAGTACTTC. This codes for CASSMVARGTQYF.

The chain links TRBV18 to TRBJ1-1, with 10 bases matching TRBD1. Trimming cost V 3 bases and J 1 base; bases outside gene matches: 5. The CDR3 contains 16 residues. The germline V gene encodes CDR1 KGHSH and CDR2 LQKENI. The CDR3 nucleotides are TGTGCCAGCTCACCGAGGACAGGGGGTTCGAACACTGAAGCTTTCTTT. Protein product: CASSPRTGGSNTEAFF. The complete variable domain, with remaining parts taken from reference TRBV18 and TRBJ1-1, reads NAGVMQNPRHLVRRRGQEARLRCSPMKGHSHVYWYRQLPEEGLKFMVYLQKENIIDESGMPKERFSAEFPKEGPSILRIQQVVRGDSAAYFCASSPRTGGSNTEAFFGQGTRLTVV.

This chain uses TRBV19 with TRBJ1-4; 7 bases agree with TRBD1. There are 14 residues in the CDR3. J was trimmed by 4 bases and V by 8 bases; bases with no gene match: 7. CDR1 is LNHDA, CDR2 SQIVND, per germline (reference sequence). The CDR3 here is CASGFRDSNEKLFF. The CDR3 DNA follows: TGTGCCAGTGGATTCCGGGACAGTAATGAAAAACTGTTTTTT. Drawing the rest from reference TRBV19 and TRBJ1-4, the complete variable domain is DGGITQSPKYLFRKEGQNVTLSCEQNLNHDAMYWYRQDPGQGLRLIYYSQIVNDFQKGDIAEGYSVSREKKESFPLTVTSAQKNPTAFYLCASGFRDSNEKLFFGSGTQLSVL.

The chain is built from TRBV24-1 and TRBJ2-3; no clear D gene. The CDR3 length is 12 residues. The V end was cut by 4 bases, the J end by 3 bases, with 4 bases between. Germline V lookup: CDR1 KGHDR, CDR2 SFDVKD. The CDR3 region is CATSDETDTQYF. The CDR3 DNA sequence: TGTGCCACCAGTGACGAGACAGATACGCAGTATTTT.

This clone was found a few times. The chain employs TRBV6-6 and TRBJ2-1, with 7 bases matching TRBD2. This CDR3 spans 14 amino acids. V gave up 7 bases and J gave up 6 bases; unmatched junction bases: 9. Looked up from germline, CDR1 is MNHNY and CDR2 is SVGAGI (reference sequence). The chain's CDR3 is CASTEAGTANEQFF. In DNA form, the CDR3 reads TGTGCCAGCACCGAAGCGGGAACTGCCAATGAGCAGTTCTTC.